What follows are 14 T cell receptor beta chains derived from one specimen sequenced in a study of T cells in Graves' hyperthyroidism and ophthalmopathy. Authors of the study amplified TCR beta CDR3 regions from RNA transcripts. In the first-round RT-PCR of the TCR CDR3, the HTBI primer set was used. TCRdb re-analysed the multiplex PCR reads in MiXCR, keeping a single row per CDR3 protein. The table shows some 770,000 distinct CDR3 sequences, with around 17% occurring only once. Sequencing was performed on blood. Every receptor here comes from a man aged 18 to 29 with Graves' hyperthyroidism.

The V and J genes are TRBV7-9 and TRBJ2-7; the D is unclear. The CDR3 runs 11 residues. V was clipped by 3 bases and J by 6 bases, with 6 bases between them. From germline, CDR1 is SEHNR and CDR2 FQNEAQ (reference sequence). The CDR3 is CASSFRAEQYF. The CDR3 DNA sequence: TGTGCCAGCAGCTTTAGGGCCGAGCAGTACTTC.

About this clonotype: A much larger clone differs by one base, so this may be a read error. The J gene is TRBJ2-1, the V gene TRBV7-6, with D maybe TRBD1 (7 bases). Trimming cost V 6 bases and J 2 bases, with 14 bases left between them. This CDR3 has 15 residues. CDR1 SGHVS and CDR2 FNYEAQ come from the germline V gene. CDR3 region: CASRPGQRAYNEQFF. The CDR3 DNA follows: TGTGCCAGCAGACCGGGACAGCGGGCCTACAATGAGCAGTTCTTC.

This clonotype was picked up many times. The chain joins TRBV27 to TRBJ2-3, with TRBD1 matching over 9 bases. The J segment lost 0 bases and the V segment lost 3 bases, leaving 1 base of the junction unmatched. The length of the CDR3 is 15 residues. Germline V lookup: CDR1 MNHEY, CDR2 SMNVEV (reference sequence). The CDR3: CASSLGQGSTDTQYF. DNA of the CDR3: TGTGCCAGCAGTTTGGGACAGGGTAGCACAGATACGCAGTATTTT.

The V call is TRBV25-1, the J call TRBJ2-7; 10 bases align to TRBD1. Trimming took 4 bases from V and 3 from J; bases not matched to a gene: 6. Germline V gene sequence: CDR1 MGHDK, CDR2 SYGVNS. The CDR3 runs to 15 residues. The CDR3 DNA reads TGTGCCAGCAGTGGGGTTGGGACAGGGGTCTACGAGCAGTACTTC. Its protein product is CASSGVGTGVYEQYF.

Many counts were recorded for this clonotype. DNA of the CDR3: TGTGCCAGCTCGCCCTACCTCGGGGGACGAGAGACCCAGTACTTC. Translated, it gives CASSPYLGGRETQYF. This chain joins TRBV18 and TRBJ2-5; D may be TRBD2 (6 bases). The CDR3 runs 15 residues. Germline lookup yields CDR1 KGHSH and CDR2 LQKENI. V lost 6 bases and J lost 4, with 18 bases in between.

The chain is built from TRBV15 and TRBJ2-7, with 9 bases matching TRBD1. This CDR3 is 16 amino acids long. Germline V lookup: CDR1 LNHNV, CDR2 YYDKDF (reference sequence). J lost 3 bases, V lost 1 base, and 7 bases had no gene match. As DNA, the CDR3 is TGTGCCACCAGCAGAGCGCCGGGACAGGGTGTCTACGAGCAGTACTTC. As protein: CATSRAPGQGVYEQYF.

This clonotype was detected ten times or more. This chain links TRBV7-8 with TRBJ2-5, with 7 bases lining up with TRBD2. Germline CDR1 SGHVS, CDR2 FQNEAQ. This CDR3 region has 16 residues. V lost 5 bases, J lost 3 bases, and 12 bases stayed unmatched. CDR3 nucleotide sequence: TGTGCCAGCAGCCCCACCGGGGGAGGGCGAGAAGAGACCCAGTACTTC. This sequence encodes CASSPTGGGREETQYF.

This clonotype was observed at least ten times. CDR3: CASSLAGPYHYGYTF. The CDR3 DNA reads as TGTGCCAGCAGCTTGGCAGGACCCTACCACTATGGCTACACCTTC. V and J are TRBV5-8 and TRBJ1-2; D not certain. Deletions cut 0 bases from V and 3 bases from J, with 12 bases between. This CDR3 has 15 amino acids. Germline V gene lookup returns CDR1 SGHTS and CDR2 YDEGEE.

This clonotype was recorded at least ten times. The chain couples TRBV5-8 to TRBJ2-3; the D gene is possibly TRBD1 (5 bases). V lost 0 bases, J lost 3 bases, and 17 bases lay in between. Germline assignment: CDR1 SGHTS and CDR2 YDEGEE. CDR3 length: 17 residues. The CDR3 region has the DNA TGTGCCAGCAGCTTGGGCGCAGGGTCGGCAAGGACAGATACGCAGTATTTT. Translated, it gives CASSLGAGSARTDTQYF.

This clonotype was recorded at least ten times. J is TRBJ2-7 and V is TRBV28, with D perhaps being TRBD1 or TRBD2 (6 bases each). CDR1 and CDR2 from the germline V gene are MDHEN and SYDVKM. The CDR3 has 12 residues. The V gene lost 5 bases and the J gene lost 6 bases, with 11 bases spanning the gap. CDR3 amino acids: CASSRGAGEQYF. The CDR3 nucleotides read TGTGCCAGCAGTAGGGGGGCGGGCGAGCAGTACTTC.

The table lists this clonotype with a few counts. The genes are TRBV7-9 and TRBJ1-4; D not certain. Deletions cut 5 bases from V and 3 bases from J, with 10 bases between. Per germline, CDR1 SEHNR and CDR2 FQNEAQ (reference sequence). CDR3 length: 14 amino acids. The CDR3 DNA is TGTGCCAGCAGCCAAGGGCTGGCTAATGAAAAACTGTTTTTT. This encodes CASSQGLANEKLFF. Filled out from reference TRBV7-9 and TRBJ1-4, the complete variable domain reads DTGVSQNPRHKITKRGQNVTFRCDPISEHNRLYWYRQTLGQGPEFLTYFQNEAQLEKSRLLSDRFSAERPKGSFSTLEIQRTEQGDSAMYLCASSQGLANEKLFFGSGTQLSVL.

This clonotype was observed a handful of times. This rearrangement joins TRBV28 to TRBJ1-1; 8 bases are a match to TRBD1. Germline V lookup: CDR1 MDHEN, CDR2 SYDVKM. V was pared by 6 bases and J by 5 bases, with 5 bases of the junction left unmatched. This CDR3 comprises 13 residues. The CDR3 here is CASRTGAVTEAFF. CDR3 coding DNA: TGTGCCAGCAGGACAGGGGCTGTGACTGAAGCTTTCTTT.

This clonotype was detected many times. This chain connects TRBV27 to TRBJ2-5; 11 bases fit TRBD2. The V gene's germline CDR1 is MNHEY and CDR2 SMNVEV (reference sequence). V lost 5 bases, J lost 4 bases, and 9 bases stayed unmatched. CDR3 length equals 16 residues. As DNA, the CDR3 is TGTGCCAGCAGTAACACCGGGACTAGCGGACTAGAGACCCAGTACTTC. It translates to CASSNTGTSGLETQYF.

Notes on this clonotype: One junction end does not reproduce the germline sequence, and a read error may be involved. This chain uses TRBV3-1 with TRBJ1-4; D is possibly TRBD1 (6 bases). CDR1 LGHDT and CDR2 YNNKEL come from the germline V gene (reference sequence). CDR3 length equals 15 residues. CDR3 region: CVSSLPGATNEKLSF. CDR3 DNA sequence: TGTGTCAGCAGCCTCCCAGGGGCAACTAATGAAAAACTGTCTTTT.